This T cell receptor beta chain derives from a study of CD8+ T cells in alopecia areata. General observations from the study: Especially in alopecia totalis/universalis, lesional scalp showed greater clonality than normal scalp did.

Details on this clone: As yet, its antigen is unknown.

This CDR3 contains 16 residues. The V gene lost 3 bases and the J gene lost 1 base, with 15 bases spanning the gap. Germline values: CDR1 KGHSH, CDR2 LQKENI. Sequencing relied on a cDNA template that was reverse transcribed from extracted RNA. Produced via immunoSEQ multiplex PCR; TCRdb's table is partial and in-frame only. The table includes 200,000 to 250,000 clones, under 70% detected once. This receptor was obtained from a human donor with alopecia areata. The specimen comprised CD4+ T cells sorted from blood, sampled at week 0. The chain combines TRBV18 with TRBJ1-2, with D perhaps TRBD1 (5 bases). This chain's CDR3 is CASSPKSGPVNYGYTF. DNA for the CDR3: TGTGCCAGCTCACCGAAGTCGGGACCGGTTAACTATGGCTACACCTTC.